This T cell receptor beta chain was identified in a study of Graves' ophthalmopathy and Graves' hyperthyroidism. Per germline, CDR1 SGHTA and CDR2 FQGNSA. Trimming shortened V by 0 bases and J by 2 bases, and 13 bases separated the two germline ends. The CDR3 consists of 16 residues. Amplification from RNA transcripts yielded the TCR beta CDR3 regions. HTBI-primed first-round RT-PCR preceded second-round multiplex PCR. TCRdb reprocessed the multiplex PCR reads with MiXCR, giving one entry per CDR3 protein. The profile shows roughly 600,000 distinct CDR3 sequences, approximately 37% of them singletons.

This chain links TRBV7-2 with TRBJ2-5, with D possibly matching TRBD2 (6 bases). The TCR was taken from an adult man with Graves' hyperthyroidism. Sequenced sample: peripheral blood or thyroid tissue (not recorded which). The CDR3 is CASSLAPGLAQETQYF. The CDR3 nucleotides read TGTGCCAGCAGCTTAGCGCCGGGACTGGCACAAGAGACCCAGTACTTC.